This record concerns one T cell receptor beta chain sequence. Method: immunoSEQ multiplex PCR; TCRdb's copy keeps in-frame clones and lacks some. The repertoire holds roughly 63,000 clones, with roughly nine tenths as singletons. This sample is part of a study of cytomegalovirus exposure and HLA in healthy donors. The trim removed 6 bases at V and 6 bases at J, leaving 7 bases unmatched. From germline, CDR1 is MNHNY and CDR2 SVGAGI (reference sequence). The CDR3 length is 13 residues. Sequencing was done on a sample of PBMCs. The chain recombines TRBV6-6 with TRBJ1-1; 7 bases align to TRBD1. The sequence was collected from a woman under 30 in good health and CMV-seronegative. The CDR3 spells CASRKDRESEAFF. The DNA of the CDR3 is TGTGCCAGCAGGAAAGACAGGGAGTCTGAAGCTTTCTTT.